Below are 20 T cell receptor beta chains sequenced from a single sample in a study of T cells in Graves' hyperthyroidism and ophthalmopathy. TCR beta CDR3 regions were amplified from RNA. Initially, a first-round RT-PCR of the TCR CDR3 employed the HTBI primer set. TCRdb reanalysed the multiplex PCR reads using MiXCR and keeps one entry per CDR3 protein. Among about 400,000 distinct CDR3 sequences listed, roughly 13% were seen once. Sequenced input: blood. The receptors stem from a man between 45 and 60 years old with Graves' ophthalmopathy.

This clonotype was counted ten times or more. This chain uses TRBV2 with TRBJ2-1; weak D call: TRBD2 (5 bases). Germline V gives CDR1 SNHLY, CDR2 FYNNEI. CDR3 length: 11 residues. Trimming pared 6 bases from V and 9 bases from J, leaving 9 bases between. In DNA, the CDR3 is TGTGCCAGCAGCTATACTAGTGAGCAGTTCTTC. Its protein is CASSYTSEQFF.

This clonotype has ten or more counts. The CDR3 coding sequence is TGTGCCAGCAGCTCCACCGGGTCCGTGGGTATCAATGAGCAGTTCTTC. The encoded protein is CASSSTGSVGINEQFF. The rearrangement joins TRBV7-9 to TRBJ2-1, with D unclear. The CDR3 consists of 16 residues. V lost 4 bases and J lost 6, with 19 bases in between. The germline gives CDR1 SEHNR, CDR2 FQNEAQ (reference sequence).

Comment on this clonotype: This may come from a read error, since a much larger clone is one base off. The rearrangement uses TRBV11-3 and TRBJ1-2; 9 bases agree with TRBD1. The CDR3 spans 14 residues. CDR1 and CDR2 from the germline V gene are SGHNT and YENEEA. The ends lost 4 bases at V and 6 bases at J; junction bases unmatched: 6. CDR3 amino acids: CASSSDRGRDGYTF. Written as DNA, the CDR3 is TGTGCCAGCAGCTCCGACAGGGGGAGGGATGGCTACACCTTC.

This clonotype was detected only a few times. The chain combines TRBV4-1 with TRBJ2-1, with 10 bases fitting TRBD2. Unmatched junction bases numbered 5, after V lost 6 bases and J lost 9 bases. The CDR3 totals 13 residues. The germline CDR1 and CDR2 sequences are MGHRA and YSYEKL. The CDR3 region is CASRGLAMLEQFF. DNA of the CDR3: TGCGCCAGCAGGGGACTAGCGATGCTTGAGCAGTTCTTC.

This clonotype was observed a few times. CDR3 region: CASSPAGDRPQHF. CDR3 in DNA: TGTGCCAGCTCACCAGCAGGAGATCGGCCCCAGCATTTT. The rearrangement uses TRBV18 and TRBJ1-5, with unresolved D. Germline lookup yields CDR1 KGHSH and CDR2 LQKENI. Trimming took off 2 bases at V and 9 bases at J, with 11 bases between the two ends. The CDR3 consists of 13 residues.

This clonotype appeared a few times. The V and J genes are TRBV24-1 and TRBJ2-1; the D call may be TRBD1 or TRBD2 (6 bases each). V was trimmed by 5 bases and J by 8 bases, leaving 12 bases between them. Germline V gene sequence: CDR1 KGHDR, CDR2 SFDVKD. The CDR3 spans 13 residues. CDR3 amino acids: CATSGGTIDEQFF. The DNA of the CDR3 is TGTGCCACCAGTGGCGGGACAATCGATGAGCAGTTCTTC.

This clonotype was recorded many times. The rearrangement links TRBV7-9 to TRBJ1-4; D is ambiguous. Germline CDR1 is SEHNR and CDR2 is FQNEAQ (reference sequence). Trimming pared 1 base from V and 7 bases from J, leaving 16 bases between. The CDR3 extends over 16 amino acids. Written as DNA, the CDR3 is TGTGCCAGCAGCTTAGGATTCTCCGGACGTAGTGAAAAACTGTTTTTT. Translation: CASSLGFSGRSEKLFF.

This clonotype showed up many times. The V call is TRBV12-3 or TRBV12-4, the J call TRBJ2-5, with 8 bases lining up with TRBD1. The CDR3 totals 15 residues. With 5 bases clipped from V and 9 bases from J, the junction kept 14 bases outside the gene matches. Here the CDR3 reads CASSTTGDLGWAQYF. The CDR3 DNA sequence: TGTGCCAGCAGTACGACAGGGGATCTAGGGTGGGCCCAGTACTTC.

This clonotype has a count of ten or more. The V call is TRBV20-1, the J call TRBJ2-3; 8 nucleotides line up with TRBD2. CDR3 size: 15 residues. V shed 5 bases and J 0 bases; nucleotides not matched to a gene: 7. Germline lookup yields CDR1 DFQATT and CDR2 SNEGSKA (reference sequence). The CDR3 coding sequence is TGCAGTGCTCCCCGGGGGGGCTCGAGCACAGATACGCAGTATTTT. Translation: CSAPRGGSSTDTQYF.

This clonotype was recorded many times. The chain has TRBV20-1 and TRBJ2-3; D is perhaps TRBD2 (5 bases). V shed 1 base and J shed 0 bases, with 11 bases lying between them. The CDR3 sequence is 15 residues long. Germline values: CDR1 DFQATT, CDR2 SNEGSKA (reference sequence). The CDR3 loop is CSARVGSASTDTQYF. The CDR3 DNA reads TGCAGTGCTAGAGTCGGTAGCGCTAGCACAGATACGCAGTATTTT.

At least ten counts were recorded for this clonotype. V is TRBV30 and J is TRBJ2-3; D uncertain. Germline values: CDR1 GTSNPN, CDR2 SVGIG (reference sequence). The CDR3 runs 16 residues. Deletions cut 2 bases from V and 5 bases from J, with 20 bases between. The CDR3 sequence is CAWSQAVATILDTQYF. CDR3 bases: TGTGCCTGGAGTCAAGCCGTAGCCACCATCCTAGATACGCAGTATTTT.

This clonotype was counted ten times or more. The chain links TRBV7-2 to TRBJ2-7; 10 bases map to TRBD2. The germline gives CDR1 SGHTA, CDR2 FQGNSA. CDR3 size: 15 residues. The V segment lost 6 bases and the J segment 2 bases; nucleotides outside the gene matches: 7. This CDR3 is CASSYTSGRAYEQYF. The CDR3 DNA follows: TGTGCCAGCAGTTATACAAGCGGGAGGGCCTACGAGCAGTACTTC.

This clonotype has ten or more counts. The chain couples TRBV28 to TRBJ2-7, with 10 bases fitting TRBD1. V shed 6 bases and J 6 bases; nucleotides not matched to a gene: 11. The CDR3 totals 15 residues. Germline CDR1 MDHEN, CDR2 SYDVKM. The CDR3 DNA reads TGTGCCAGCAGCACCGGGGGACAGGGGTGGGGCGAGCAGTACTTC. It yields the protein CASSTGGQGWGEQYF.

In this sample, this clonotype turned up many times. The CDR3 spells CASSSGALASYEQYF. In DNA, the CDR3 is TGTGCCAGCAGTTCCGGCGCGCTAGCGAGTTACGAGCAGTACTTC. The V call is TRBV28, the J call TRBJ2-7; the D gene is possibly TRBD2 (6 bases). Germline loops: CDR1 MDHEN, CDR2 SYDVKM. This CDR3 spans 15 amino acids. Trimming shortened V by 4 bases and J by 4 bases, and 17 bases separated the two germline ends. The full variable domain, its missing parts supplied by reference TRBV28 and TRBJ2-7, is DVKVTQSSRYLVKRTGEKVFLECVQDMDHENMFWYRQDPGLGLRLIYFSYDVKMKEKGDIPEGYSVSREKKERFSLILESASTNQTSMYLCASSSGALASYEQYFGPGTRLTVT.

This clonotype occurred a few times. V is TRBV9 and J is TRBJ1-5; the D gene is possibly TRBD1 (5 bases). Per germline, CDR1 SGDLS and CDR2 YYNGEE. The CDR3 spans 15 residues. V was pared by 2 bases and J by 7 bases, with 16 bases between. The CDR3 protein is CASSVGGSDLQPQHF. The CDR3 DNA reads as TGTGCCAGCAGCGTCGGGGGGTCAGACCTCCAGCCCCAGCATTTT.

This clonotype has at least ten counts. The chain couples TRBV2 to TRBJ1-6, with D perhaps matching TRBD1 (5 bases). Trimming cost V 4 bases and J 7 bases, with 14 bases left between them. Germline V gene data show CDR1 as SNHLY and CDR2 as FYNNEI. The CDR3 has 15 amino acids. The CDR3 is CASSAQQVQNSPLHF. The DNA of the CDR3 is TGTGCCAGCAGTGCCCAACAGGTTCAGAATTCACCCCTCCACTTT.

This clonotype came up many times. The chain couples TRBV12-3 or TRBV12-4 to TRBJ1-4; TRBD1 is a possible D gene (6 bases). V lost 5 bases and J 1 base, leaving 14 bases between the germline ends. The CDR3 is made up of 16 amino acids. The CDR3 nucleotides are TGTGCCAGCAGTCCTGGGGGGGCGCGAACTAATGAAAAACTGTTTTTT. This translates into CASSPGGARTNEKLFF.

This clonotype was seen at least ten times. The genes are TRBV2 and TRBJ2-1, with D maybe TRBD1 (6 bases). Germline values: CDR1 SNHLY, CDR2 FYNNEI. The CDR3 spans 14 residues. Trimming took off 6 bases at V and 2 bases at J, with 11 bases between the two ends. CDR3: CASSQQGTYNEQFF. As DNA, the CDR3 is TGTGCCAGCAGCCAACAGGGAACCTACAATGAGCAGTTCTTC.

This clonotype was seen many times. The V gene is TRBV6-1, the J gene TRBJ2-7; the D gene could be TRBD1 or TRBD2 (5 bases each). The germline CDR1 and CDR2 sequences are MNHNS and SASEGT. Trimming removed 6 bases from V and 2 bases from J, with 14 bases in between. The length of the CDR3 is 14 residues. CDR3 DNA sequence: TGTGCCAGCAGCTGGGAGAGGGGCCCCTACGAGCAGTACTTC. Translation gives CASSWERGPYEQYF.

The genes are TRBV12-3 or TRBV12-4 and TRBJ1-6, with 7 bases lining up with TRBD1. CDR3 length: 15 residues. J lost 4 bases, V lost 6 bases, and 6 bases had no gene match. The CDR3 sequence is CASSRRQGYNSPLHF. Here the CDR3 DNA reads TGTGCCAGCAGCCGAAGACAGGGTTATAATTCACCCCTCCACTTT.